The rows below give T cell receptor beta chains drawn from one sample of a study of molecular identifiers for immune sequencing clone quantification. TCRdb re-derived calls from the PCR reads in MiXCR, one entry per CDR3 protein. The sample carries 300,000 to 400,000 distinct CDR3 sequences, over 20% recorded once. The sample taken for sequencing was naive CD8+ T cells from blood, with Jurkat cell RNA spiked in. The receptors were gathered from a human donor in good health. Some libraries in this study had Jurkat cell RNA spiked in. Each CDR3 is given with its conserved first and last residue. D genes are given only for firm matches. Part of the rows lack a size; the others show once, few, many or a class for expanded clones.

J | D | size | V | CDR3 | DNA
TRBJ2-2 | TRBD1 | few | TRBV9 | CASSVGQGVNGELFF | TGTGCCAGCAGCGTCGGACAGGGGGTAAACGGGGAGCTGTTTTTT
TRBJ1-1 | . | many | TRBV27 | CASTPLFGEKPNTEAFF | TGTGCCAGCACCCCCCTTTTCGGGGAGAAACCCAACACTGAAGCTTTCTTT
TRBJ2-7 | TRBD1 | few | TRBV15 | CATSRDRGQGYEQYF | TGTGCCACCAGCAGAGATAGGGGACAGGGCTACGAGCAGTACTTC
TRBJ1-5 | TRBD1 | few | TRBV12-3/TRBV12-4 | CASSLVIGTGNQPQHF | TGTGCCAGCAGTTTAGTTATTGGGACAGGGAATCAGCCCCAGCATTTT
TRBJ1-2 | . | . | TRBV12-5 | CASGLTQTLNNYGYTF | TGTGCTAGTGGTTTGACCCAGACTCTCAATAACTATGGCTACACCTTC
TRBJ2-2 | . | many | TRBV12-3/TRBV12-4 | CASRGADTGELFF | TGTGCCAGCAGGGGAGCAGACACCGGGGAGCTGTTTTTT
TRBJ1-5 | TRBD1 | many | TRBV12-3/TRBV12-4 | CASRTGGGQPQHF | TGTGCCAGCAGAACAGGGGGGGGTCAGCCCCAGCATTTT
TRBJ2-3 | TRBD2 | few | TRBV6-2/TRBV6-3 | CASSYLLGGGFTDTQYF | TGTGCCAGCAGTTACCTGTTGGGCGGGGGGTTCACAGATACGCAGTATTTT
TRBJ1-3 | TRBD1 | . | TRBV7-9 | CASSFRDRGLACSGNTIYF | TGTGCCAGCAGCTTCCGGGACAGGGGGCTTGCCTGCTCTGGAAACACCATATATTTT
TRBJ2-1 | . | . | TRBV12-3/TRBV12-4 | CASSPSGNEQFF | TGTGCCAGCAGCCCTTCAGGCAATGAGCAGTTCTTC
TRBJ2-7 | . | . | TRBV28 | CASSSYPERTYEQYF | TGTGCCAGCAGTTCCTACCCGGAGAGGACCTACGAGCAGTACTTC
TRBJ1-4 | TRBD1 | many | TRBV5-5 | CASSAPGTGNEKLFF | TGTGCCAGCAGCGCCCCCGGGACAGGGAATGAAAAACTGTTTTTT
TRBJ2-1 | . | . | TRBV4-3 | CASSQDLSDFIEQFF | TGCGCCAGCAGCCAAGATCTAAGCGACTTCATCGAGCAGTTCTTC
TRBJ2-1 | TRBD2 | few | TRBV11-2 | CASSPYGTSGGAGNEQFF | TGTGCCAGCAGCCCCTACGGGACTAGCGGGGGGGCGGGGAATGAGCAGTTCTTC
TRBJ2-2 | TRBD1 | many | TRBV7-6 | CASSQDRGFAGELFF | TGTGCCAGCAGCCAAGACAGGGGGTTTGCCGGGGAGCTGTTTTTT
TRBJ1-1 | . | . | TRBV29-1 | CSAQNTEAFF | TGCAGCGCCCAGAACACTGAAGCTTTCTTT
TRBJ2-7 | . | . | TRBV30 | CAWSQPGLGSYEQYF | TGTGCCTGGAGTCAGCCGGGACTGGGGTCCTACGAGCAGTACTTC
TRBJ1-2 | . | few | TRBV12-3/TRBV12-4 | CASGYRPTGNYGYTF | TGTGCCAGCGGTTACCGCCCTACAGGGAACTATGGCTACACCTTC
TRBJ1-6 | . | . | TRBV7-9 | CASSLIMTSVANSPLHF | TGTGCCAGCAGCTTAATTATGACCTCTGTGGCCAATTCACCCCTCCACTTT
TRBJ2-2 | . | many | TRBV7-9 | CASSLAQGVATGELFF | TGTGCCAGCAGCTTAGCCCAGGGAGTAGCCACCGGGGAGCTGTTTTTT
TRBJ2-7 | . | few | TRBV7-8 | CASSSEEGLRLYEQYF | TGTGCCAGCAGCTCGGAAGAGGGCCTTAGACTCTACGAGCAGTACTTC
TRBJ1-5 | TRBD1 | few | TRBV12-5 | CASGLVQGTSNQPQHF | TGTGCTAGTGGTTTGGTACAGGGGACTAGCAATCAGCCCCAGCATTTT
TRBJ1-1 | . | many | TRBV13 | CASTPQGRGATEAFF | TGTGCCAGCACCCCTCAGGGTCGGGGCGCTACTGAAGCTTTCTTT
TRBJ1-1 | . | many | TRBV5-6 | CASSFGGEAFF | TGTGCCAGCAGTTTCGGGGGTGAAGCTTTCTTT
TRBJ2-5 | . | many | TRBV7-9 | CASSLRIQETQYF | TGTGCCAGCAGCTTACGGATCCAAGAGACCCAGTACTTC
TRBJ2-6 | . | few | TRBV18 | CASSAVRDISSGANVLTF | TGTGCCAGCTCAGCTGTCCGGGACATTAGCTCTGGGGCCAACGTCCTGACTTTC
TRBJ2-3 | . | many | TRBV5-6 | CASSGTRGSTDTQYF | TGTGCCAGCAGCGGGACAAGGGGTAGCACAGATACGCAGTATTTT
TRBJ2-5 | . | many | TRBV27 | CASRSQGFQETQYF | TGTGCCAGCAGATCCCAAGGGTTCCAAGAGACCCAGTACTTC
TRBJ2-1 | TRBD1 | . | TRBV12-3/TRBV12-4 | CASREGQGSYNEQFF | TGTGCCAGCAGGGAGGGACAGGGGTCCTACAATGAGCAGTTCTTC
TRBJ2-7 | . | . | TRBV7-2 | CASSLSWDGAGEQYF | TGTGCCAGCAGCCTCAGTTGGGACGGAGCAGGAGAGCAGTACTTC
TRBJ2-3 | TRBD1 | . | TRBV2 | CASSPRQGWTDAQYF | TGTGCCAGCAGCCCGAGACAGGGGTGGACAGATGCGCAGTATTTT
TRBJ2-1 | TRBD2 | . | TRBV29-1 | CSVGRELAPVQFF | TGCAGCGTTGGGCGGGAGTTGGCCCCGGTGCAGTTCTTC
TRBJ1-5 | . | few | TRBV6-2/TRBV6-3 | CASSYRGNQPQHF | TGTGCCAGCAGTTATCGGGGCAATCAGCCCCAGCATTTT
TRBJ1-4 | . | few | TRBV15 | CATSSGFNNGANEKLFF | TGTGCCACCAGCTCGGGATTTAACAACGGGGCTAATGAAAAACTGTTTTTT
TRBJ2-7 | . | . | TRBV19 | CASSMSGGYWYEQYF | TGTGCCAGTAGTATGTCGGGCGGTTACTGGTACGAGCAGTACTTC
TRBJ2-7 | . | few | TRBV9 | CASSGDGVYEQYF | TGTGCCAGCAGCGGGGACGGGGTCTACGAGCAGTACTTC
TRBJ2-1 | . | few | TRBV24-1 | CATSDRGRNEQFF | TGTGCCACCAGTGATCGTGGCCGCAATGAGCAGTTCTTC
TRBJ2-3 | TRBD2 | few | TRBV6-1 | CASTFPGLAVTDTQYF | TGTGCCAGCACCTTCCCGGGACTAGCGGTCACAGATACGCAGTATTTT
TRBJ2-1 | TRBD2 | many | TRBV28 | CATLAGGNSNREQFF | TGTGCCACCTTAGCGGGGGGAAACTCCAATAGGGAGCAGTTCTTC
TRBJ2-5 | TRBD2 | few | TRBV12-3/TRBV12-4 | CASSQAGAKETQYF | TGTGCCAGCAGCCAAGCGGGAGCCAAGGAGACCCAGTACTTC
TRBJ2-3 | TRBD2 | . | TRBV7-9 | CASSSWTSGRATDTQYF | TGTGCCAGCAGCTCCTGGACTAGCGGGAGGGCGACAGATACGCAGTATTTT
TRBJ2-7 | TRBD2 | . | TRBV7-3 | CASRALPGTSDEQYF | TGTGCCAGCAGAGCCCTTCCCGGGACTAGCGACGAGCAGTACTTC
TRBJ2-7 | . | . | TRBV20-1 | CSARDPTDFEQYF | TGCAGTGCTAGAGATCCAACAGACTTCGAGCAGTACTTC
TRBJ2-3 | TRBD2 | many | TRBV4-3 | CASSQDRVSGGTDTQYF | TGCGCCAGCAGCCAAGATAGGGTCAGCGGGGGGACAGATACGCAGTATTTT
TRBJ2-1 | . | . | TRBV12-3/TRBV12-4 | CASSQTTRGGEQFF | TGTGCCAGCAGCCAGACTACCCGGGGCGGTGAGCAGTTCTTC
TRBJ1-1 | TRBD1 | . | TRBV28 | CASRRQGLGTEAFF | TGTGCCAGCAGACGACAGGGTTTAGGGACTGAAGCTTTCTTT
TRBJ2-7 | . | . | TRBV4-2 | CASSQRTAGIQSYEQYF | TGTGCCAGCAGCCAAAGAACCGCGGGAATTCAATCCTACGAGCAGTACTTC
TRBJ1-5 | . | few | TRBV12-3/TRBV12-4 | CASGKGITSNQPQHF | TGTGCCAGCGGCAAAGGAATTACTAGCAATCAGCCCCAGCATTTT
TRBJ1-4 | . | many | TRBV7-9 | CASSPVSEKLFF | TGTGCCAGCAGCCCAGTGAGTGAAAAACTGTTTTTT
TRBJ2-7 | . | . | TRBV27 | CASSFPGQPYEQYF | TGTGCCAGCAGTTTCCCAGGACAGCCCTACGAGCAGTACTTC
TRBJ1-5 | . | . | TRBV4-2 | CASSQALLGTQTQHF | TGTGCCAGCAGCCAAGCACTACTAGGAACTCAGACACAGCATTTT
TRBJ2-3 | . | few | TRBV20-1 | CSAPEGYRPADTQYF | TGCAGTGCTCCCGAGGGGTACCGACCGGCAGATACGCAGTATTTT
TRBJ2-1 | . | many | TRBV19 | CASRLTVGSYNEQFF | TGTGCCAGTCGGTTGACGGTCGGGTCCTACAATGAGCAGTTCTTC
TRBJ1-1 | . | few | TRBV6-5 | CASSPPFDTEAFF | TGTGCCAGCAGTCCCCCTTTCGACACTGAAGCTTTCTTT
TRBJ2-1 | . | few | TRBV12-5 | CASGLTLQGNFPGQFF | TGTGCTAGTGGTTTGACTCTACAGGGAAATTTTCCAGGGCAGTTCTTC
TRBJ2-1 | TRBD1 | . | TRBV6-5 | CASSYSTTGLHEQFF | TGTGCCAGCAGTTACTCTACGACAGGGTTGCATGAGCAGTTCTTC
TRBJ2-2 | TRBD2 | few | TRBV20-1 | CSARAGGAYTGELVF | TGCAGTGCTAGAGCGGGAGGGGCGTACACCGGGGAGCTGGTTTTT
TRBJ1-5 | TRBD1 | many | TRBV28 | CASRYQGVYGNQPQHF | TGTGCCAGCAGGTACCAGGGGGTTTATGGCAATCAGCCCCAGCATTTT
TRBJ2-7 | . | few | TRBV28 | CASSLRGGPYEQYF | TGTGCCAGCAGTTTACGGGGAGGACCCTACGAGCAGTACTTC
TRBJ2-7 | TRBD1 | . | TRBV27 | CASSSGGREQYF | TGTGCCAGCAGTTCAGGGGGACGCGAGCAGTACTTC